The TCR beta chain described here comes from a study of CD8+ T cells in alopecia areata. As for the study in general: Each day, treated patients took oral tofacitinib twice, at 5 to 10 mg per dose. The study gave tofacitinib for 6 to 18 months, then 6 months off drug.

Points on this clone: The antigen remains unidentified.

Study outcomes and limitations: Across lesional scalp, and particularly alopecia totalis/universalis, clonality surpassed that of normal scalp. Sequencing of scalp samples also captures resident alphabeta T cells of normal skin.

The CDR3 loop spans 13 amino acids. The V end lost 3 bases, the J end lost 6 bases, and 9 bases lay between the germline ends. Germline V gives CDR1 MNHEY, CDR2 SMNVEV (reference sequence). RNA extraction was followed by reverse transcription into cDNA, which acted as the sequencing template. Here immunoSEQ multiplex PCR was the method, and the copy in TCRdb shows in-frame clones only, minus some. The sample consists of 100,000 to 150,000 clones, roughly three fifths of them appearing once. This clonotype was sampled from a human donor with alopecia areata. The sequenced sample was CD4+ T cells sorted from blood, obtained at week 0. V gene TRBV27 combines with J gene TRBJ1-5; D unresolved. CDR3 loop: CASSFVPSQPQHF. The CDR3 nucleotides are TGTGCCAGCAGTTTTGTCCCTTCTCAGCCCCAGCATTTT.